The next 12 T cell receptor beta chains were all read from a single sample in a study of shared clonotypes between healthy human individuals. Here immunoSEQ multiplex PCR was the method, and the copy in TCRdb shows in-frame clones only, minus some. The sample has around 2,000,000 clones, about 95% seen once. CD45RO-negative, CCR7-positively selected cells formed the naive CD8 fraction, excluding terminally differentiated effector memory CD45RA+ cells. The sequenced sample consisted of naive CD8+ T cells sorted from blood. The receptor source for this set is a man younger than 30 in good health.

The chain recombines TRBV5-1 with TRBJ2-5; 8 bases fit TRBD2. With V trimmed by 5 bases and J by 2 bases, 8 bases remained unmatched. From germline, CDR1 is SGHRS and CDR2 YFSETQ. The CDR3 totals 15 residues. The CDR3 DNA follows: TGCGCCAGCAGGTTCACGACGGGGGGGCAAGAGACCCAGTACTTC. Translating gives CASRFTTGGQETQYF.

This sequence joins TRBV4-3 and TRBJ2-2; the match to TRBD1 covers 8 bases. The CDR3 spans 15 residues. Germline-derived CDR1 and CDR2 are LGHNA and YSLEER. Losses at the gene ends were 4 bases for V and 5 bases for J; bases not matched to a gene: 6. CDR3 protein: CASSRDRSSTGELFF. The CDR3 DNA is TGCGCCAGCAGCCGGGACAGGTCCTCAACCGGGGAGCTGTTTTTT.

V usage is TRBV6-6 and J usage is TRBJ2-4, with D perhaps TRBD2 (6 bases). The germline V and J ends were trimmed by 7 bases and 0 bases, with 16 bases remaining between them. Germline assignment: CDR1 MNHNY and CDR2 SVGAGI (reference sequence). CDR3 length: 16 amino acids. The DNA of the CDR3 is TGTGCCAGCACCCAGGAGGGTGAGGGAGCCAAAAACATTCAGTACTTC. Amino acids: CASTQEGEGAKNIQYF.

This chain connects TRBV27 to TRBJ2-5, with D maybe TRBD2 (6 bases). Trimming took off 3 bases at V and 1 base at J, with 12 bases between the two ends. The germline CDR1 and CDR2 sequences are MNHEY and SMNVEV (reference sequence). The CDR3 spans 15 residues. CDR3 nucleotide sequence: TGTGCCAGCAGTTTTCTCGCGGGGTCCCAAGAGACCCAGTACTTC. This codes for CASSFLAGSQETQYF.

This clone was seen once. The chain joins TRBV5-1 to TRBJ1-6, with D maybe TRBD1 (5 bases). This CDR3 spans 16 amino acids. Germline lookup yields CDR1 SGHRS and CDR2 YFSETQ. Trimming pared 2 bases from V and 0 bases from J, leaving 9 bases between. CDR3 in amino acids: CASSFRDSSYNSPLHF. The CDR3 bases are TGCGCCAGCAGCTTCAGGGATAGCTCCTATAATTCACCCCTCCACTTT.

The chain joins TRBV18 to TRBJ2-7; 11 bases are shared with TRBD1. Germline CDR1 and CDR2: KGHSH and LQKENI. V was clipped by 4 bases and J by 5 bases; unmatched bases: 10. CDR3 length: 16 amino acids. In nucleotides, the CDR3 is TGTGCCAGCTCACTCCCGCGGACAGGGGGCTACCACGAGCAGTACTTC. Its translation: CASSLPRTGGYHEQYF.

The chain couples TRBV10-1 to TRBJ2-2; D unclear. Trimming cost V 7 bases and J 1 base, with 4 bases left between them. The germline V gene encodes CDR1 WNHNN and CDR2 SYGVQD (reference sequence). The CDR3 runs 12 residues. The CDR3 is CASKENTGELFF. The CDR3 nucleotides read TGCGCCAGCAAGGAGAACACCGGGGAGCTGTTTTTT.

The rearrangement uses TRBV9 and TRBJ1-6; 7 bases map to TRBD1. This CDR3 is built from 19 residues. Trimming took 4 bases from V and 0 from J; bases not matched to a gene: 13. Germline CDR1 reads SGDLS; CDR2 reads YYNGEE. CDR3 amino acids: CASSPLRGDWSSYNSPLHF. The CDR3 DNA is TGTGCCAGCAGCCCTCTCAGGGGGGACTGGAGCTCCTATAATTCACCCCTCCACTTT.

The chain is built from TRBV2 and TRBJ2-1; D remains ambiguous. V lost 10 bases, J lost 5 bases, and 9 bases lay in between. The germline V gene has CDR1 SNHLY and CDR2 FYNNEI. The CDR3 runs to 11 residues. CDR3 protein: CATLQDNEQFF. CDR3 coding DNA: TGTGCCACACTTCAGGACAATGAGCAGTTCTTC. The complete variable domain, with remaining parts taken from reference TRBV2 and TRBJ2-1, reads EPEVTQTPSHQVTQMGQEVILRCVPISNHLYFYWYRQILGQKVEFLVSFYNNEISEKSEIFDDQFSVERPDGSNFTLKIRSTKLEDSAMYFCATLQDNEQFFGPGTRLTVL.

CDR3 sequence (DNA): TGCGCCAGCAGCCAAGGGGCCGGGGCTAACTATGGCTACACCTTC. Protein product: CASSQGAGANYGYTF. The gene calls are TRBV4-1 and TRBJ1-2; D is uncertain. The V and J ends lost 1 base and 0 bases respectively, with 9 bases between them. The germline V gene encodes CDR1 MGHRA and CDR2 YSYEKL. The CDR3 contains 15 residues.

Comments on this clone: The sample carries other DNA sequences with the same CDR3. The chain joins TRBV5-4 to TRBJ2-1, with 8 nucleotides matching TRBD2. This CDR3 has 16 residues. V dropped 0 bases and J dropped 2; count of bases not matched to a gene: 4. From germline, CDR1 is SGHNT and CDR2 YYREEE (reference sequence). The CDR3 protein is CASSLVAGGPYNEQFF. The CDR3 nucleotides read TGTGCCAGCAGCTTGGTGGCGGGGGGCCCCTACAATGAGCAGTTCTTC.

The V gene is TRBV6-5, the J gene TRBJ2-7; D is unclear. Germline V lookup: CDR1 MNHEY, CDR2 SVGAGI. Trimming removed 0 bases from V and 3 bases from J, with 9 bases in between. The CDR3 is 14 amino acids. The CDR3 spells CASSYSIPDYEQYF. CDR3 sequence (DNA): TGTGCCAGCAGTTACTCGATTCCGGACTACGAGCAGTACTTC.